What follows are 4 T cell receptor beta chains derived from one specimen sequenced in a study of T cell clonotyping in hematopoietic cell transplantation. The table came from immunoSEQ multiplex PCR; TCRdb's copy has only in-frame clones and leaves some out. Of some 7,200 clones listed, less than 95% were seen once; the top ten hold under 1.5%. Sequenced here: peripheral blood mononuclear cells, sampled 30 days after allogeneic stem cell transplant. The receptors were sampled from a male patient aged 55-69 years who had an allogeneic stem cell transplant from an unrelated donor, so T cells may come from the graft donor. Some clones in this sample may be carry-over from other donors' samples.

The CDR3 bases are TGTGCCAGCAGTTTGCATCCGGGACAGTCCTACGAGCAGTACTTC. It encodes CASSLHPGQSYEQYF. The V gene is TRBV28, the J gene TRBJ2-7; 7 bases match TRBD1. The germline CDR1 and CDR2 sequences are MDHEN and SYDVKM. This CDR3 has 15 residues. V dropped 3 bases and J dropped 1; count of bases not matched to a gene: 6.

The rearrangement joins TRBV29-1 to TRBJ2-2; D uncertain. The V end was cut by 5 bases, the J end by 3 bases, with 10 bases between. The CDR3 is 13 residues long. From germline, CDR1 is SQVTM and CDR2 ANQGSEA. CDR3 protein: CSVFVRYTGELFF. In DNA, the CDR3 is TGCAGCGTTTTCGTCCGATACACCGGGGAGCTGTTTTTT.

The chain is built from TRBV4-2 and TRBJ1-2; D is undetermined. Germline V CDR1 and CDR2: LGHNA, YNFKEQ. The V and J ends lost 5 bases and 7 bases respectively, with 8 bases between them. The CDR3 runs to 11 residues. For the CDR3, the DNA is TGTGCCAGCAGCTCCGACGGTGGCTACACCTTC. Protein: CASSSDGGYTF.

This chain connects TRBV9 to TRBJ2-5; the D is unclear. The CDR3 totals 14 residues. Germline-derived CDR1 and CDR2 are SGDLS and YYNGEE. Trimming stripped 0 bases from V and 5 bases from J, with 11 bases between. In DNA form, the CDR3 reads TGTGCCAGCAGCGTAGCTGGGGTTGGTGAGACCCAGTACTTC. Its protein is CASSVAGVGETQYF.